Presented here are 20 T cell receptor beta chains from one specimen sequenced in a study of blood T cell repertoires in COVID-19. The data were produced by immunoSEQ multiplex PCR, yet TCRdb's version contains in-frame clones alone and is incomplete. The repertoire holds around 70,000 clones, with around 80% as singletons. The sequenced material came from peripheral blood. The receptor set was obtained from a woman aged 55 to 70 with acute or convalescent COVID-19.

This chain connects TRBV7-2 to TRBJ2-5; D unresolved. CDR1 is SGHTA and CDR2 is FQGNSA in the germline V gene. Trimming took 3 bases from V and 1 from J, leaving 9 bases between them. The CDR3 totals 14 residues. This CDR3 reads CASSLFPGQETQYF. The DNA of the CDR3 is TGTGCCAGCAGCTTGTTTCCAGGCCAAGAGACCCAGTACTTC.

The rearrangement uses TRBV12-3 or TRBV12-4 and TRBJ2-5, with D perhaps matching TRBD1 (6 bases). Trimming stripped 5 bases from V and 5 bases from J, with 6 bases between. This CDR3 contains 11 residues. CDR3 DNA: TGTGCCAGCAGTCAGGGGGAGACCCAGTACTTC. It yields the protein CASSQGETQYF.

V usage is TRBV5-1 and J usage is TRBJ1-6; 8 positions match TRBD1. The germline CDR1 and CDR2 sequences are SGHRS and YFSETQ. This CDR3 contains 15 residues. Trimming took 0 bases from V and 10 from J; bases not matched to a gene: 6. CDR3 residues: CASSLETGGRSPLHF. CDR3 in DNA: TGCGCCAGCAGCTTGGAAACAGGGGGAAGGTCACCCCTCCACTTT.

With respect to this clone: Additional DNA sequences in this sample encode the identical CDR3. This chain connects TRBV24-1 to TRBJ1-2; TRBD1 agrees at 8 bases. CDR1 KGHDR and CDR2 SFDVKD come from the germline V gene. Germline trimming cut 4 bases from V and 2 bases from J; bases unmatched to any gene: 2. The length of the CDR3 is 14 residues. CDR3 coding DNA: TGTGCCACCAGTGACCGACAGGGGAACTATGGCTACACCTTC. Translated: CATSDRQGNYGYTF.

The CDR3 here is CASSFLDRGNLDEQYF. The CDR3 DNA follows: TGTGCCAGCAGTTTCCTTGACAGGGGCAATCTCGACGAGCAGTACTTC. This chain connects TRBV27 to TRBJ2-7; 8 bases agree with TRBD1. The V gene's germline CDR1 is MNHEY and CDR2 SMNVEV (reference sequence). After removal of 3 bases from V and 5 bases from J, the junction contained 12 bases not matched to a gene. There are 16 residues in the CDR3.

Sample share makes this clone medium-sized. V usage is TRBV7-9 and J usage is TRBJ1-5; TRBD1 aligns across 10 bases. Per the germline V gene, CDR1 is SEHNR and CDR2 is FQNEAQ (reference sequence). Trimming at V came to 3 bases and at J to 5 bases, leaving 1 base not matched to a gene. The CDR3 spans 14 residues. In DNA form, the CDR3 reads TGTGCCAGCAGCTTGACAGGGGGCGATCAGCCCCAGCATTTT. Encoded protein: CASSLTGGDQPQHF. The full variable domain, in which reference TRBV7-9 and TRBJ1-5 provide the parts outside the CDR3, is DTGVSQNPRHKITKRGQNVTFRCDPISEHNRLYWYRQTLGQGPEFLTYFQNEAQLEKSRLLSDRFSAERPKGSFSTLEIQRTEQGDSAMYLCASSLTGGDQPQHFGDGTRLSIL.

This chain uses TRBV4-2 with TRBJ2-3; 9 positions match TRBD2. CDR1 and CDR2 (germline): LGHNA, YNFKEQ. The V gene end was trimmed by 4 bases and the J gene end by 1 base; junction bases not matched to a gene: 6. The CDR3 consists of 16 residues. The CDR3 sequence is CASSRSERGGTDTQYF. In DNA, the CDR3 is TGTGCCAGCAGCCGATCCGAGCGGGGGGGCACAGATACGCAGTATTTT.

This chain joins TRBV6-4 and TRBJ2-1, with TRBD2 matching over 8 bases. Looked up from germline, CDR1 is MRHNA and CDR2 is SNTAGT. The CDR3 spans 15 residues. The junction had 2 bases not matched to a gene; V was cut back by 0 bases and J by 4 bases. The CDR3 loop is CASSDSSSGYNEQFF. The DNA of the CDR3 is TGTGCCAGCAGTGACTCGTCTAGCGGGTACAATGAGCAGTTCTTC.

V usage is TRBV6-5 and J usage is TRBJ1-1; D is ambiguous. There are 15 residues in the CDR3. Trimming pared 7 bases from V and 0 bases from J, leaving 15 bases between. Germline-derived CDR1 and CDR2 are MNHEY and SVGAGI. Here the CDR3 reads CASTRTRGMNTEAFF. The CDR3 DNA is TGTGCCAGCACCCGAACCCGGGGTATGAACACTGAAGCTTTCTTT.

There are many counts of this clone. The rearrangement joins TRBV27 to TRBJ1-2; D is possibly TRBD1 (5 bases). Per the germline V gene, CDR1 is MNHEY and CDR2 is SMNVEV (reference sequence). The CDR3 runs 13 residues. Trimming cost V 8 bases and J 6 bases, with 16 bases left between them. CDR3 sequence reads: CASGQGGADGYTF. The DNA for the CDR3 is TGTGCCAGCGGGCAGGGTGGGGCGGATGGCTACACCTTC.

The J gene is TRBJ2-3, the V gene TRBV5-1; D ambiguous. V lost 2 bases, J lost 2 bases, and 12 bases lay in between. The CDR3 has 15 residues. Looked up from germline, CDR1 is SGHRS and CDR2 is YFSETQ. Here the CDR3 reads CASSFESGTTDTQYF. The CDR3 nucleotides are TGCGCCAGCAGCTTCGAATCGGGTACCACAGATACGCAGTATTTT.

For the CDR3, the DNA is TGTGCCAGCAGTTACTCGATTAGCGGGGCTCAAGAGACCCAGTACTTC. It specifies CASSYSISGAQETQYF. The chain is built from TRBV6-2 or TRBV6-3 and TRBJ2-5; 8 bases agree with TRBD2. V lost 0 bases and J lost 2; bases outside the gene matches: 5. CDR3 length: 16 amino acids. Germline values: CDR1 MNHEY, CDR2 SVGEGT.

V and J are TRBV3-1 (or the pseudogene TRBV3-2) and TRBJ1-3; the D gene is possibly TRBD1 (5 bases). Deletions cut 0 bases from V and 0 bases from J, with 12 bases between. This CDR3 is built from 17 residues. Germline-derived CDR1 and CDR2 are LGHDT and YNNKEL (reference sequence). In nucleotides, the CDR3 is TGTGCCAGCAGCCAAGAAAAGTGGGGCAACTCTGGAAACACCATATATTTT. Encoded protein: CASSQEKWGNSGNTIYF.

This chain connects TRBV6-2 or TRBV6-3 to TRBJ2-7; D is ambiguous. Germline loops: CDR1 MNHEY, CDR2 SVGEGT. V was trimmed by 5 bases and J by 10 bases, leaving 12 bases between them. The CDR3 is made up of 11 amino acids. The DNA for the CDR3 is TGTGCCAGCAGTGCTTCAGGAATCCAGTACTTC. Protein sequence: CASSASGIQYF.

This chain uses TRBV6-2 or TRBV6-3 with TRBJ2-2, with 8 bases that match TRBD1. Trimming at V came to 6 bases and at J to 4 bases, leaving 13 bases not matched to a gene. The CDR3 is 17 residues long. Germline-derived CDR1 and CDR2 are MNHEY and SVGEGT. The CDR3 nucleotides read TGTGCCAGCAGCCCGACCCATTGGACAGGGCTCACCGGGGAGCTGTTTTTT. Translated, it gives CASSPTHWTGLTGELFF.

V usage is TRBV19 and J usage is TRBJ1-1; D call uncertain. The CDR3 spans 16 residues. Germline CDR1 and CDR2: LNHDA and SQIVND (reference sequence). Trimming left V 0 bases short and J 1 base short, with 12 bases between. CDR3 protein: CASSIDLQTPNTEAFF. CDR3 nucleotide sequence: TGTGCCAGTAGTATAGATCTGCAGACACCGAACACTGAAGCTTTCTTT.

The chain joins TRBV27 to TRBJ2-5, with TRBD2 matching over 10 bases. Germline V gene lookup returns CDR1 MNHEY and CDR2 SMNVEV (reference sequence). The J segment lost 6 bases and the V segment lost 5 bases, leaving 12 bases of the junction unmatched. The CDR3 totals 16 residues. The CDR3 nucleotides read TGTGCCAGCAGTCCGACGACTAGCGGGTTTAGACAGACCCAGTACTTC. Translation gives CASSPTTSGFRQTQYF.

The chain employs TRBV6-2 or TRBV6-3 and TRBJ1-2; D uncertain. The CDR3 totals 15 residues. Germline V gene lookup returns CDR1 MNHEY and CDR2 SVGEGT. V dropped 6 bases and J dropped 6 bases, with 20 bases sitting between them. The CDR3 nucleotides are TGTGCCAGCAGCCTGGACGGGATCCGCGCGGATGGCTACACCTTC. It translates to CASSLDGIRADGYTF.

The gene calls are TRBV30 and TRBJ1-1; D perhaps matches TRBD1 (6 bases). The CDR3 extends over 13 amino acids. The germline CDR1 and CDR2 sequences are GTSNPN and SVGIG (reference sequence). V lost 5 bases to trimming and J lost 0 bases, with 10 bases between them. The CDR3 sequence is CAWVGQLNTEAFF. As DNA, the CDR3 is TGTGCCTGGGTAGGACAGTTGAACACTGAAGCTTTCTTT. The complete variable domain, with remaining parts taken from reference TRBV30 and TRBJ1-1, reads SQTIHQWPATLVQPVGSPLSLECTVEGTSNPNLYWYRQAAGRGLQLLFYSVGIGQISSEVPQNLSASRPQDRQFILSSKKLLLSDSGFYLCAWVGQLNTEAFFGQGTRLTVV.

The V call is TRBV7-2, the J call TRBJ2-5; 7 nucleotides match TRBD1. The CDR3 is 15 amino acids. Per germline, CDR1 SGHTA and CDR2 FQGNSA. V shed 0 bases, J shed 2 bases, and the junction held 3 bases outside the gene matches. In DNA form, the CDR3 reads TGTGCCAGCAGCTTAGCGGGACAGAGTCAAGAGACCCAGTACTTC. Its translation is CASSLAGQSQETQYF.